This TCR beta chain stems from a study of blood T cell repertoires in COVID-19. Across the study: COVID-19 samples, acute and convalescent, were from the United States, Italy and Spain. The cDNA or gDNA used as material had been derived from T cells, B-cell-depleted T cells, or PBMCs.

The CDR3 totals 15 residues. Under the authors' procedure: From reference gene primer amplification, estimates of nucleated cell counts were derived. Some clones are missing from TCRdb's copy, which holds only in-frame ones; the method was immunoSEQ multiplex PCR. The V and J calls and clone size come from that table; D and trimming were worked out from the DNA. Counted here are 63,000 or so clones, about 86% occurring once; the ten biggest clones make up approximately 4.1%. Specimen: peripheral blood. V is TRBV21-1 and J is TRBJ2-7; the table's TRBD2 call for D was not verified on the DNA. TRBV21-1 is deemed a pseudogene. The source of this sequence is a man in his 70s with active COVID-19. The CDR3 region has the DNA TGTGCCAGCAGCAAATGTGGCGGCGACTCCTACGAGCAGTACTTC. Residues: CASSKCGGDSYEQYF.